A selection of T cell receptor beta chains follows, all from one sample in a study of blood T cell repertoires in COVID-19. Method: immunoSEQ multiplex PCR; TCRdb's copy keeps in-frame clones and lacks some. The table includes 130,000 or so clones, roughly 88% detected once. What was sequenced was peripheral blood. The receptors were gathered from a woman aged 60 to 75 with acute or convalescent COVID-19. Each CDR3 is given without its conserved first and last residue. Rows give clone size only sometimes, using once, few, many, or a class for an expanded clone.

clone_size: -; j_call: TRBJ1-1; v_call: TRBV4-3; cdr3_aa: ASSQVYLGQGNTEAF
clone_size: -; j_call: TRBJ2-5; v_call: TRBV30; cdr3_aa: AWSVGGAEPQY
clone_size: -; j_call: TRBJ1-2; v_call: TRBV3-1/TRBV3-2; cdr3_aa: ASSHSGTGINYGYT
clone_size: -; j_call: TRBJ1-2; v_call: TRBV3-1/TRBV3-2; cdr3_aa: ASSQGQFYGYT
clone_size: -; j_call: TRBJ1-6; v_call: TRBV4-3; cdr3_aa: ASSPSFEHPLH
clone_size: -; j_call: TRBJ2-5; v_call: TRBV30; cdr3_aa: AWGAEETQY
clone_size: -; j_call: TRBJ1-1; v_call: TRBV7-9; cdr3_aa: ASSLGTGVESAF
clone_size: -; j_call: TRBJ1-1; v_call: TRBV7-9; cdr3_aa: ASSQRGRNTEAF
clone_size: -; j_call: TRBJ1-1; v_call: TRBV29-1; cdr3_aa: SVGPPGTANTEAF
clone_size: -; j_call: TRBJ2-1; v_call: TRBV6-1; cdr3_aa: ASSDMGQVSYNEQF
clone_size: -; j_call: TRBJ1-5; v_call: TRBV28; cdr3_aa: ASSLWITGLNSNQPQH
clone_size: -; j_call: TRBJ2-1; v_call: TRBV11-2; cdr3_aa: ASSLNGNNEQF
clone_size: -; j_call: TRBJ1-3; v_call: TRBV4-2; cdr3_aa: ASSQGGAGLSGNTIY
clone_size: -; j_call: TRBJ2-7; v_call: TRBV4-1; cdr3_aa: ASSHGGLSRVDEQY
clone_size: few; j_call: TRBJ1-2; v_call: TRBV20-1; cdr3_aa: SATRDNGYT
clone_size: once; j_call: TRBJ1-1; v_call: TRBV12-3/TRBV12-4; cdr3_aa: ASSSLVKRAF
clone_size: -; j_call: TRBJ2-3; v_call: TRBV7-9; cdr3_aa: ASSLYRGGPDTQY
clone_size: -; j_call: TRBJ2-3; v_call: TRBV2; cdr3_aa: ASNAGLAGRTDTQY
clone_size: -; j_call: TRBJ1-1; v_call: TRBV7-9; cdr3_aa: ASSLGQGSTEAF
clone_size: -; j_call: TRBJ1-4; v_call: TRBV18; cdr3_aa: ASSPVAPRATNEKLF
clone_size: -; j_call: TRBJ1-2; v_call: TRBV28; cdr3_aa: ASGFYGYT
clone_size: -; j_call: TRBJ2-1; v_call: TRBV3-1/TRBV3-2; cdr3_aa: ASSQDRLAGRNEQF
clone_size: -; j_call: TRBJ1-1; v_call: TRBV30; cdr3_aa: AWSLRGEGNTEAF
clone_size: -; j_call: TRBJ2-7; v_call: TRBV7-8; cdr3_aa: ASSLGRTGLGLEQY
clone_size: -; j_call: TRBJ1-4; v_call: TRBV6-2/TRBV6-3; cdr3_aa: ASSYFVNEDEKLF
clone_size: few; j_call: TRBJ2-3; v_call: TRBV21-1; cdr3_aa: ASSKKVNDRGLTDTQY
clone_size: -; j_call: TRBJ1-1; v_call: TRBV7-2; cdr3_aa: ASSLGSRTEAF
clone_size: -; j_call: TRBJ2-7; v_call: TRBV12-3/TRBV12-4; cdr3_aa: ASSPTSYEQY
clone_size: -; j_call: TRBJ1-4; v_call: TRBV12-3/TRBV12-4; cdr3_aa: ATRESDEKLF